This section outlines one T cell receptor beta chain sequence together with its context. The sample belongs to a study of shared clonotypes between healthy human individuals. Per the germline V gene, CDR1 is MNHEY and CDR2 is SVGAGI. V shed 2 bases and J shed 7 bases, with 9 bases lying between them. The CDR3 has 13 residues. Libraries were prepared by immunoSEQ multiplex PCR; TCRdb keeps only in-frame clonotypes and omits some of them. Here the sample spans 1.5 million to 2.5 million clones, roughly 94% being singletons. CD45RO-negative CD8 cells positively selected for CCR7 made up the naive population, which excluded terminally differentiated effector memory CD45RA+ cells. Healthy adults negative for HIV, lacking recent acute infections or vaccinations, served as donors.

V gene TRBV6-5 combines with J gene TRBJ2-1, with D hard to call. Sequencing was carried out using naive CD8+ T cells sorted from blood. This TCR was recovered from a man younger than 35 in good health. The CDR3 DNA sequence: TGTGCCAGCAGTTACGGGTCGGGTAATGAGCAGTTCTTC. As protein: CASSYGSGNEQFF.